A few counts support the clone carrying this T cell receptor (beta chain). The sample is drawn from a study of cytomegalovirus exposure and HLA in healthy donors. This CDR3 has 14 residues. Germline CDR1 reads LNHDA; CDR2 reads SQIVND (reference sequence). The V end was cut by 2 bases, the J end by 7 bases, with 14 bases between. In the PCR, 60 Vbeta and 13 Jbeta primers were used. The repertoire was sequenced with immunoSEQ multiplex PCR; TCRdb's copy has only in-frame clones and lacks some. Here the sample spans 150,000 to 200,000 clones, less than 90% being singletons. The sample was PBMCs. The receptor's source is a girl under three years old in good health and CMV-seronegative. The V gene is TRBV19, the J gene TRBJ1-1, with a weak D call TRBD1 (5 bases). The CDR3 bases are TGTGCCAGTAGTATAACCCTGACAGTTTGTGAAGCTTTCTTT. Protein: CASSITLTVCEAFF.